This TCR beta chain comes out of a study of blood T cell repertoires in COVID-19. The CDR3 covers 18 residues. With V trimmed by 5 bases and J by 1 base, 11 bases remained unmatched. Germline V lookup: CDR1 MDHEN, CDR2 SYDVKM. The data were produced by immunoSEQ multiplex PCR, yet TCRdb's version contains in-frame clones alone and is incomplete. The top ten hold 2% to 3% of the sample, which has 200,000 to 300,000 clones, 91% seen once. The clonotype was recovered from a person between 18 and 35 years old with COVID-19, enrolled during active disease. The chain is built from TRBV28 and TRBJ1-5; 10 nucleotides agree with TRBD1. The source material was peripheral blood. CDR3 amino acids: CASSAPPGQGTSNQPQHF. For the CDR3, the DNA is TGTGCCAGCAGTGCGCCGCCGGGACAGGGGACGAGCAATCAGCCCCAGCATTTT.